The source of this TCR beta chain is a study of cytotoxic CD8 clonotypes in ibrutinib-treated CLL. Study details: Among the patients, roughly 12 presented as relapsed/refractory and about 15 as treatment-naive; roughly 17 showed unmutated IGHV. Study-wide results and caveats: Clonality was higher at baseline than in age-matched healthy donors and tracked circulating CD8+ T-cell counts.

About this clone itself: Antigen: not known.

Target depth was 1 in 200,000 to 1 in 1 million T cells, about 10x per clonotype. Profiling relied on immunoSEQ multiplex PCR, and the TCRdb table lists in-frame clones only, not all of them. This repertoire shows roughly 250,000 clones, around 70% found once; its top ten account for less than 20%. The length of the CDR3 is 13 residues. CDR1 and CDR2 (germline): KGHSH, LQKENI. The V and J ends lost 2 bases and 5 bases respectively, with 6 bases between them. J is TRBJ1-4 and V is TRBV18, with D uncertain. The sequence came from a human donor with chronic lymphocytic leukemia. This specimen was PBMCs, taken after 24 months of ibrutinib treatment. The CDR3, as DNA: TGTGCCAGCTCACCATCGCAGAATGAAAAACTGTTTTTT. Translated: CASSPSQNEKLFF.